Given below is one T cell receptor (beta chain) in context. Produced via immunoSEQ multiplex PCR; TCRdb's table is partial and in-frame only. The sample has about 54,000 clones; over 75% are singletons. This specimen belongs to a study of blood T cell repertoires in COVID-19. Study summary: The study drew acute and convalescent COVID-19 samples from the United States, Italy and Spain. In each case, the material was cDNA or gDNA derived from T cells, B-cell-depleted T cells, or PBMCs.

This CDR3 has 14 residues. Trimming pared 2 bases from V and 5 bases from J, leaving 12 bases between. The germline gives CDR1 SEHNR, CDR2 FQNEAQ (reference sequence). The genes are TRBV7-9 and TRBJ2-5; D is perhaps TRBD2 (5 bases). The clonotype was recovered from a woman aged 40 to 55 with active COVID-19. What was sequenced was peripheral blood. Here the CDR3 DNA reads TGTGCCAGCAGCTTATCCCCGGGGTCGGAGACCCAGTACTTC. This gives the protein CASSLSPGSETQYF.